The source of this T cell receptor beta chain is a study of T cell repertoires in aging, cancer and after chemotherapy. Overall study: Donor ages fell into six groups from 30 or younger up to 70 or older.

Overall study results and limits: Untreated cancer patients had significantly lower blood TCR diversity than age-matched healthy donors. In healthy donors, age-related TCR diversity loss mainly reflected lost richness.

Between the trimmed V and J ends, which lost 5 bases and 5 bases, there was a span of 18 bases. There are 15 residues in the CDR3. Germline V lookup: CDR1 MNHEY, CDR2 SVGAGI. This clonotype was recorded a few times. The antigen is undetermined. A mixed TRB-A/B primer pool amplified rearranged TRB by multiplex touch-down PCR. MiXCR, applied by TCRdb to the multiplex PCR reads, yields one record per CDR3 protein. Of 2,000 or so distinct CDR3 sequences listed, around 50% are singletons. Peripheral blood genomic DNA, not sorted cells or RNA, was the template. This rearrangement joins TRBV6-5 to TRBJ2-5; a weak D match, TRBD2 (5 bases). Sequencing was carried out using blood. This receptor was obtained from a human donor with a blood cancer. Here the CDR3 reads CASSPWGLGSETQYF. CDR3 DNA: TGTGCCAGCAGTCCCTGGGGTCTGGGGAGTGAGACCCAGTACTTC.